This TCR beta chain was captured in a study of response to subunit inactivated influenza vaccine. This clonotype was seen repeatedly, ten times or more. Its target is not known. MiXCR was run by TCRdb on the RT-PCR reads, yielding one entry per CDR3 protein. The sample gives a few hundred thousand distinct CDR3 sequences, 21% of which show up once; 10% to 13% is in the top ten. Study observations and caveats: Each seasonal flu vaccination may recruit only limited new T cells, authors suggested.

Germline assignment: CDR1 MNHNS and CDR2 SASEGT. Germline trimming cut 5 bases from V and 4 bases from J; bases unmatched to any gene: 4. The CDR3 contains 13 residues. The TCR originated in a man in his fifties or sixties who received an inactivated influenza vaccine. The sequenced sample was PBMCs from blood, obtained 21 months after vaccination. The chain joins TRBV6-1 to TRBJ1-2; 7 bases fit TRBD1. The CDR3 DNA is TGTGCCAGCAGTCGGGGACAGTTCTATGGCTACACCTTC. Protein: CASSRGQFYGYTF.